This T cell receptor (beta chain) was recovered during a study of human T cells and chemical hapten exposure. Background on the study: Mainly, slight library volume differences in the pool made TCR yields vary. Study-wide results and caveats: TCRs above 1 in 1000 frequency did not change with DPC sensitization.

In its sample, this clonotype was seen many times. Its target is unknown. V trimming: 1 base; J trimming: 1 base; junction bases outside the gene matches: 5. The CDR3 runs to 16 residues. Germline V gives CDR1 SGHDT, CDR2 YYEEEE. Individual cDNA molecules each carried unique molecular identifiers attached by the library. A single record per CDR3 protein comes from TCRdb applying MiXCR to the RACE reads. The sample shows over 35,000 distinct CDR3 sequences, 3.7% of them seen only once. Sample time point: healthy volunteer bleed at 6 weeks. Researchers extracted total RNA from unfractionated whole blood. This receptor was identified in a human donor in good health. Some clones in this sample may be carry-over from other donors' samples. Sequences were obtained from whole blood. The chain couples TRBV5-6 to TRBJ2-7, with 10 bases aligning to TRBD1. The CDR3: CASSLWTGGYSYEQYF. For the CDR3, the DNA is TGTGCCAGCAGCTTGTGGACAGGGGGTTATTCCTACGAGCAGTACTTC.